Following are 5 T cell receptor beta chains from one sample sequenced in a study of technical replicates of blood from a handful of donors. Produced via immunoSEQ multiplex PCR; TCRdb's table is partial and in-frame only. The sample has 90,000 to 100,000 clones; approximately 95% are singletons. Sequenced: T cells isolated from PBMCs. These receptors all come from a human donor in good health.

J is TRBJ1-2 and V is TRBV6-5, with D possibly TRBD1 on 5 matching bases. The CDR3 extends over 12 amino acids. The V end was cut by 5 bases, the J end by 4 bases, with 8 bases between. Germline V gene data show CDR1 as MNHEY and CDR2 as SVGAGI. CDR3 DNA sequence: TGTGCCAGCAGTCAAGGGGCCTATGGCTACACCTTC. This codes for CASSQGAYGYTF.

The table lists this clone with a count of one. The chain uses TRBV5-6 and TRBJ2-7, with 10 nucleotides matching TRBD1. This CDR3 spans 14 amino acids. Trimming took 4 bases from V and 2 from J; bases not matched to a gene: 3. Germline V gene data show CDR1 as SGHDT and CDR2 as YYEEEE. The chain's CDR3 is CASSLGQGAYEQYF. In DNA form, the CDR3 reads TGTGCCAGCAGCCTCGGACAGGGGGCCTACGAGCAGTACTTC.

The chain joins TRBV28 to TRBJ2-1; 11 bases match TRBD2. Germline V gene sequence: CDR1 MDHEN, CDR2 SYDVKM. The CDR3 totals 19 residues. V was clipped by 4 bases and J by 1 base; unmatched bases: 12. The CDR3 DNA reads TGTGCCAGCAGTTCCCAACGAACCGGGACTAGCGGATCCTACAATGAGCAGTTCTTC. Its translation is CASSSQRTGTSGSYNEQFF.

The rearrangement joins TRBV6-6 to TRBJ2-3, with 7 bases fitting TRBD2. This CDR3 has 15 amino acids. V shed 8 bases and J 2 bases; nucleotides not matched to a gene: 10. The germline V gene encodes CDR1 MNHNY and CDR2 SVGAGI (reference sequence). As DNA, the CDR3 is TGTGCCAGCTGCCCCTGGGGGGGATACACAGATACGCAGTATTTT. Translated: CASCPWGGYTDTQYF.

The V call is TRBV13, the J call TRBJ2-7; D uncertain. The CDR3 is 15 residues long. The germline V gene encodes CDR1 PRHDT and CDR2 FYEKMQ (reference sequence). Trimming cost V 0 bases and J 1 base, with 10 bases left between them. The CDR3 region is CASSLGAVSSYEQYF. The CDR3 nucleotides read TGTGCCAGCAGCTTAGGGGCAGTCTCTTCCTACGAGCAGTACTTC.